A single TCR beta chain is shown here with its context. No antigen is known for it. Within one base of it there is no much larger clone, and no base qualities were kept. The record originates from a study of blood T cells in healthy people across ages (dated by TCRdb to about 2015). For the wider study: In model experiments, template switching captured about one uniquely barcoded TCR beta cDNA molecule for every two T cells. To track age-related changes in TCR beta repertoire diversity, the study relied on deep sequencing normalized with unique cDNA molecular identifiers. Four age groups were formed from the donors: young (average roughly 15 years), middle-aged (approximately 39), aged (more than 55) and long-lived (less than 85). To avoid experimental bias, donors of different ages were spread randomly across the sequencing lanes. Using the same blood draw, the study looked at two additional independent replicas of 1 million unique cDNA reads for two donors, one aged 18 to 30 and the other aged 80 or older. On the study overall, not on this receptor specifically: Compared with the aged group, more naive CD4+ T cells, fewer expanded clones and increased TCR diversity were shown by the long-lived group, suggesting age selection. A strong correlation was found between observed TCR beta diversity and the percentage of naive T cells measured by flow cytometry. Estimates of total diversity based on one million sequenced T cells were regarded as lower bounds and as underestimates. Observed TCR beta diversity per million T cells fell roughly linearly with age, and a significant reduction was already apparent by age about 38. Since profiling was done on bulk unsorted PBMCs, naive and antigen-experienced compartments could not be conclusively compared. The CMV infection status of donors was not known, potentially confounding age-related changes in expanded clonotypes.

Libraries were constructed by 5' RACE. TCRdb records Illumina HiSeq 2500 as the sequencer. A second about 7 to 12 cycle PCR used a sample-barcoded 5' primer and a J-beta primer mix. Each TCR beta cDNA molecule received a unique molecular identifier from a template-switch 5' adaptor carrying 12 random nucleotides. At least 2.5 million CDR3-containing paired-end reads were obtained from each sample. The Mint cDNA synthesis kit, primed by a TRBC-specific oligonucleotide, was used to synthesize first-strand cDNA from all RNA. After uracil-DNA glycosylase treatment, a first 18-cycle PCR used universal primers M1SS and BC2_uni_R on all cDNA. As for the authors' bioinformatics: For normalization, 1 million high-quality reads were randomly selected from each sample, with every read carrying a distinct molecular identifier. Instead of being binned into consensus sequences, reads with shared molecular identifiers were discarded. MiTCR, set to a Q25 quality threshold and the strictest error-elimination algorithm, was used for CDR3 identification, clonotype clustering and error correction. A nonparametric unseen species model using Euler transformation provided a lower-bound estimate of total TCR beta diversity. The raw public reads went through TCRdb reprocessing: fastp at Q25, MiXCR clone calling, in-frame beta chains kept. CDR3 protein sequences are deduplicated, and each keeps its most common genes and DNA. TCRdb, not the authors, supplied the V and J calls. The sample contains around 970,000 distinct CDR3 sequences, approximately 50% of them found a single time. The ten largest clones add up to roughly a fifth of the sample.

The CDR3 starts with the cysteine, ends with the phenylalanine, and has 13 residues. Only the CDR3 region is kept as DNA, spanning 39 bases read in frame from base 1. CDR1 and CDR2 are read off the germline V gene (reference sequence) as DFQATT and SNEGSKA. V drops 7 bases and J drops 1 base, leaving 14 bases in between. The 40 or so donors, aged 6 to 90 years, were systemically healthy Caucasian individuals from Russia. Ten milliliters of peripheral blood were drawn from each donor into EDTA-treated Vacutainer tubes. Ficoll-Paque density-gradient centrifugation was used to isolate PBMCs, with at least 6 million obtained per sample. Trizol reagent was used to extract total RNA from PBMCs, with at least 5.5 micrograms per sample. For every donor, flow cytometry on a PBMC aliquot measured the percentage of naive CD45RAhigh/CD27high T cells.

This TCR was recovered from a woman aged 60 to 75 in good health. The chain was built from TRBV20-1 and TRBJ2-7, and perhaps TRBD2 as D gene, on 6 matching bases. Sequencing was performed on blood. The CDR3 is CSVWTKISYEQYF. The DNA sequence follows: TGCAGTGTGTGGACTAAGATTTCCTACGAGCAGTACTTC.